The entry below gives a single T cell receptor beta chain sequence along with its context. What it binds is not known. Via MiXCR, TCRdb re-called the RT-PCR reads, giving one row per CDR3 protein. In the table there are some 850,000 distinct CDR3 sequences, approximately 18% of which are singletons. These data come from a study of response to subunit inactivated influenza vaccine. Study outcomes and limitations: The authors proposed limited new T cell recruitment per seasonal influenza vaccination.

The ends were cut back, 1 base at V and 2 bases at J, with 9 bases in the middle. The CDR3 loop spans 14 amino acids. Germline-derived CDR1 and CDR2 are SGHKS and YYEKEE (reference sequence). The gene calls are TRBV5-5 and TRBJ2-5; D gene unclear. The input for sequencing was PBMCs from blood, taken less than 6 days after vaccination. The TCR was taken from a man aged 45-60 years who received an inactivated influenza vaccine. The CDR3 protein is CASSLFDGQETQYF. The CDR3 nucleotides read TGTGCCAGCAGCTTGTTCGACGGGCAAGAGACCCAGTACTTC.